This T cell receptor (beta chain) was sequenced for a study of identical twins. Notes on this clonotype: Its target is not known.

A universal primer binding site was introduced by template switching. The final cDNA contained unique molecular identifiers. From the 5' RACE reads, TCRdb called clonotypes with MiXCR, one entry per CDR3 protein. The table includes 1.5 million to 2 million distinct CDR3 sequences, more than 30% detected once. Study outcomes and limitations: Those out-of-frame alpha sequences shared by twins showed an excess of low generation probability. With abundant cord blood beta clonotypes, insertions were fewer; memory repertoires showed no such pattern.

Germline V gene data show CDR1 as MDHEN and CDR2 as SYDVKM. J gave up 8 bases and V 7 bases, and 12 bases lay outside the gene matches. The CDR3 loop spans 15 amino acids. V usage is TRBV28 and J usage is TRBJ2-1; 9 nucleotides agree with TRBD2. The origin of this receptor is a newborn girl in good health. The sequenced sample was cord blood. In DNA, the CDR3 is TGTGCCAGCACCCAAGTGATTAGCGGGAGATATGAGCAGTTCTTC. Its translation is CASTQVISGRYEQFF. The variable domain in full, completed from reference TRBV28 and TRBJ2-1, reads DVKVTQSSRYLVKRTGEKVFLECVQDMDHENMFWYRQDPGLGLRLIYFSYDVKMKEKGDIPEGYSVSREKKERFSLILESASTNQTSMYLCASTQVISGRYEQFFGPGTRLTVL.